The next 32 T cell receptor beta chains were all read from a single sample in a study of blood T cell repertoires in COVID-19. The table came from immunoSEQ multiplex PCR; TCRdb's copy has only in-frame clones and leaves some out. This table holds approximately 300,000 clones, about four fifths found once. Input material: peripheral blood. The receptor source for this set is a woman aged 45 to 65 with acute or convalescent COVID-19.

V usage is TRBV15 and J usage is TRBJ2-7, with D possibly matching TRBD1 (6 bases). The V end lost 6 bases, the J end lost 5 bases, and 11 bases lay between the germline ends. CDR1 is LNHNV, CDR2 YYDKDF, per germline (reference sequence). This CDR3 is 12 amino acids long. CDR3 loop: CATSNRVNEQYV. Written as DNA, the CDR3 is TGTGCCACCAGTAACAGGGTCAACGAGCAGTACGTC.

This chain uses TRBV9 with TRBJ1-1; unclear D gene. This CDR3 is 14 amino acids long. V lost 0 bases to trimming and J lost 1 base, with 7 bases between them. Per germline, CDR1 SGDLS and CDR2 YYNGEE. The CDR3 bases are TGTGCCAGCAGCGTAGTGAGTACGAACACTGAAGCTTTCTTT. Amino acids: CASSVVSTNTEAFF.

This clone has just one count. J is TRBJ2-1 and V is TRBV3-1 (or the pseudogene TRBV3-2); 11 positions match TRBD1. Germline V lookup: CDR1 LGHDT, CDR2 YNNKEL (reference sequence). This CDR3 spans 15 amino acids. V shed 3 bases and J 10 bases; nucleotides not matched to a gene: 8. DNA for the CDR3: TGTGCCAGCAGCCAGAACCCGGGACAGGGGGGCGAGCAGTTCTTC. Translating it yields CASSQNPGQGGEQFF.

This sequence joins TRBV7-2 and TRBJ2-7; the match to TRBD2 covers 7 bases. The ends lost 0 bases at V and 3 bases at J; junction bases unmatched: 5. Germline V gene data show CDR1 as SGHTA and CDR2 as FQGNSA. This CDR3 has 15 amino acids. DNA of the CDR3: TGTGCCAGCAGCTTAGCGAGTGGCGGGAGCTACGAGCAGTACTTC. Residues: CASSLASGGSYEQYF.

J is TRBJ2-7 and V is TRBV6-1; the D gene is possibly TRBD1 (6 bases). CDR3 length equals 15 residues. With 1 base removed from V and 5 bases from J, the gap between germline ends came to 15 bases. Germline V gives CDR1 MNHNS, CDR2 SASEGT. The CDR3 spells CASSEGAGEWNEQYV. In nucleotides, the CDR3 is TGTGCCAGCAGTGAAGGGGCAGGGGAGTGGAACGAGCAGTACGTC.

The genes are TRBV19 and TRBJ1-1, with 9 bases fitting TRBD1. CDR3 length: 13 residues. Germline assignment: CDR1 LNHDA and CDR2 SQIVND (reference sequence). The V segment lost 6 bases and the J segment 6 bases; nucleotides outside the gene matches: 5. The CDR3 sequence: CASRRQGVPEAFF. As DNA, the CDR3 is TGTGCCAGTAGGAGACAGGGGGTCCCTGAAGCTTTCTTT.

V is TRBV7-9 and J is TRBJ1-3, with D possibly TRBD1 on 5 matching bases. V lost 0 bases and J 2 bases, leaving 8 bases between the germline ends. The CDR3 is made up of 15 amino acids. Per germline, CDR1 SEHNR and CDR2 FQNEAQ (reference sequence). The CDR3 bases are TGTGCCAGCAGCTTAGCGGGGGGAACTGGAAACACCATATATTTT. Residues: CASSLAGGTGNTIYF.

The V call is TRBV29-1, the J call TRBJ1-2; 9 bases are a match to TRBD1. Trimming at V came to 6 bases and at J to 8 bases, leaving 7 bases not matched to a gene. CDR3 length equals 12 residues. CDR1 and CDR2 from the germline V gene are SQVTM and ANQGSEA. CDR3 amino acids: CSVWGQGGGYTF. CDR3 coding DNA: TGCAGCGTCTGGGGACAGGGAGGGGGCTACACCTTC.

This chain connects TRBV30 to TRBJ2-2, with 14 bases identical to TRBD2. The CDR3 extends over 16 amino acids. Germline CDR1 GTSNPN, CDR2 SVGIG (reference sequence). The CDR3 nucleotides read TGTGCTTCAGGGACTAGCGGGAGTGGCCACACCGGGGAGCTGTTTTTT. This codes for CASGTSGSGHTGELFF.

The gene calls are TRBV11-2 and TRBJ2-3, with 10 bases that match TRBD1. The junction had 6 bases not matched to a gene; V was cut back by 6 bases and J by 0 bases. CDR3 length: 16 amino acids. The germline V gene has CDR1 SGHAT and CDR2 FQNNGV. CDR3 in amino acids: CASRRPGQGSTDTQYF. DNA of the CDR3: TGTGCCAGCAGACGTCCGGGACAGGGGAGCACAGATACGCAGTATTTT.

V gene TRBV10-3 combines with J gene TRBJ2-4; D is perhaps TRBD1 (6 bases). The CDR3 loop spans 16 amino acids. The germline V and J ends were trimmed by 2 bases and 0 bases, with 11 bases remaining between them. Germline CDR1 reads ENHRY; CDR2 reads SYGVKD. This chain's CDR3 is CAISEGQPLAKNIQYF. The CDR3 region has the DNA TGTGCCATCAGTGAGGGACAGCCTCTAGCCAAAAACATTCAGTACTTC.

In DNA form, the CDR3 reads TGCAGTGCGGGATTGGGGGGACCCCAGCATTTT. Amino acids: CSAGLGGPQHF. The V and J genes are TRBV20-1 and TRBJ1-5; weak D call: TRBD1 (5 bases). The CDR3 has 11 residues. V gave up 6 bases and J gave up 10 bases, with 13 bases separating them. In germline, CDR1 is DFQATT, CDR2 SNEGSKA (reference sequence).

This sequence joins TRBV3-1 (or the pseudogene TRBV3-2) and TRBJ1-6; D is perhaps TRBD1 (5 bases). Trimming took off 5 bases at V and 1 base at J, with 6 bases between the two ends. CDR1 and CDR2 from the germline V gene are LGHDT and YNNKEL (reference sequence). CDR3 size: 14 residues. CDR3 amino acids: CASSSGSYNSPLHF. DNA for the CDR3: TGTGCCAGCAGCTCAGGGTCCTATAATTCACCCCTCCACTTT.

The chain combines TRBV29-1 with TRBJ1-1; D perhaps matches TRBD1 (5 bases). Looked up from germline, CDR1 is SQVTM and CDR2 is ANQGSEA. V gave up 8 bases and J gave up 1 base, with 8 bases separating them. This CDR3 is 11 amino acids long. The CDR3 loop reads CSPGQNTEAFF. In nucleotides, the CDR3 is TGCAGCCCAGGACAGAACACTGAAGCTTTCTTT.

The V gene is TRBV5-6, the J gene TRBJ1-3, with 8 positions matching TRBD1. V lost 4 bases to trimming and J lost 4 bases; unmatched junction nucleotides: 10. The CDR3 totals 16 residues. Germline values: CDR1 SGHDT, CDR2 YYEEEE. Here the CDR3 reads CASSEQGEVSGNTIYF. DNA for the CDR3: TGTGCCAGCAGCGAACAGGGGGAAGTTTCCGGAAACACCATATATTTT. Full variable domain (missing parts from reference TRBV5-6 and TRBJ1-3): DAGVTQSPTHLIKTRGQQVTLRCSPKSGHDTVSWYQQALGQGPQFIFQYYEEEERQRGNFPDRFSGHQFPNYSSELNVNALLLGDSALYLCASSEQGEVSGNTIYFGEGSWLTVV.

The rearrangement uses TRBV4-3 and TRBJ2-1, with 9 bases fitting TRBD2. This CDR3 comprises 18 residues. J lost 0 bases, V lost 1 base, and 7 bases had no gene match. Germline-derived CDR1 and CDR2 are LGHNA and YSLEER. The CDR3 loop reads CASSQGGGLASSYNEQFF. The CDR3 DNA reads TGCGCCAGCAGCCAAGGAGGGGGACTAGCCAGCTCCTACAATGAGCAGTTCTTC.

In its sample, this clone was seen once. CDR3 amino acids: CAARQDGTGELFF. The DNA of the CDR3 is TGTGCCGCCCGACAGGACGGCACCGGGGAGCTGTTTTTT. This chain joins TRBV6-5 and TRBJ2-2, with a weak D call TRBD1 (6 bases). Germline CDR1 and CDR2: MNHEY and SVGAGI. V shed 11 bases and J shed 4 bases, with 14 bases lying between them. This CDR3 spans 13 amino acids.

This chain connects TRBV9 to TRBJ2-1; 9 nucleotides align to TRBD1. CDR3 size: 15 residues. Germline CDR1 is SGDLS and CDR2 is YYNGEE. V was clipped by 3 bases and J by 4 bases; unmatched bases: 5. CDR3 DNA sequence: TGTGCCAGCAGCGCCGGGACAGGGCCTTACAATGAGCAGTTCTTC. Protein: CASSAGTGPYNEQFF.

As regards this clone: Other DNA sequences in this specimen translate into the identical CDR3. In nucleotides, the CDR3 is TGTGCCAGCAGCAGGAGCAATCAGCCCCAGCATTTT. It codes for CASSRSNQPQHF. The V call is TRBV2, the J call TRBJ1-5; D gene uncertain. Trimming took 6 bases from V and 1 from J, leaving 4 bases between them. This CDR3 is 12 amino acids long. The germline gives CDR1 SNHLY, CDR2 FYNNEI.

Concerning this clone: A junction end diverges from the germline sequence, so it may reflect a read error. J is TRBJ2-2 and V is TRBV28; tentative D call: TRBD2 (5 bases). The CDR3 has 13 amino acids. Germline V lookup: CDR1 MDHEN, CDR2 SYDVKM. CDR3 nucleotide sequence: TGTGCCAGCAGGTTATCGGGGACCGGGGAGCTGTTTTTT. It codes for CASRLSGTGELFF.

The chain links TRBV7-2 to TRBJ2-3, with D maybe TRBD1 (5 bases). Germline CDR1 is SGHTA and CDR2 is FQGNSA. V was trimmed by 2 bases and J by 2 bases, leaving 8 bases between them. The CDR3 covers 14 residues. CDR3 coding DNA: TGTGCCAGCAGCTTACGACAGACCACAGATACGCAGTATTTT. Its translation: CASSLRQTTDTQYF.

This clone was observed a single time. The rearrangement joins TRBV20-1 to TRBJ2-1; D is perhaps TRBD1 (5 bases). V was clipped by 3 bases and J by 6 bases, with 27 bases between them. The CDR3 is 18 amino acids. Germline assignment: CDR1 DFQATT and CDR2 SNEGSKA (reference sequence). CDR3 sequence reads: CSASRGGSDWATGNEQFF. CDR3 coding DNA: TGCAGTGCTAGTAGGGGTGGAAGCGATTGGGCGACTGGCAATGAGCAGTTCTTC.

Comment on this clone: The junction differs from germline at one of its ends, possibly a read error. J is TRBJ1-2 and V is TRBV7-2; weak D call: TRBD1 (5 bases). Germline V gene sequence: CDR1 SGHTA, CDR2 FQGNSA. The CDR3 length is 15 residues. The CDR3 sequence is CASRLGAGLDYGYTF. CDR3 nucleotides: TGTGCCAGCAGGTTAGGGGCAGGGCTTGACTATGGCTACACCTTC.

Within the sample, this clone is medium-sized. The CDR3 coding sequence is TGTGCCAGCAGTGTACCCAGCGGGACCTCCTACAATGAGCAGTTCTTC. Amino acids: CASSVPSGTSYNEQFF. V and J are TRBV2 and TRBJ2-1; 7 nucleotides align to TRBD2. This CDR3 has 16 amino acids. Trimming took 4 bases from V and 0 from J; bases not matched to a gene: 6. In germline, CDR1 is SNHLY, CDR2 FYNNEI.

The J gene is TRBJ1-5, the V gene TRBV2; unclear D gene. Trimming took 6 bases from V and 2 from J, leaving 11 bases between them. The CDR3 totals 14 residues. The V gene's germline CDR1 is SNHLY and CDR2 FYNNEI. CDR3: CASSSQVGNQPQHF. The CDR3, as DNA: TGTGCCAGCAGCTCCCAGGTGGGCAATCAGCCCCAGCATTTT.

The rearrangement links TRBV30 to TRBJ1-4, with 7 bases matching TRBD1. The CDR3 extends over 13 amino acids. Trimming at V came to 8 bases and at J to 1 base, leaving 4 bases not matched to a gene. Germline values: CDR1 GTSNPN, CDR2 SVGIG (reference sequence). CDR3 residues: CAGTGETNEKLFF. The CDR3 region has the DNA TGTGCCGGAACAGGGGAAACTAATGAAAAACTGTTTTTT.

The V and J genes are TRBV6-5 and TRBJ1-1, with TRBD1 as a possible D gene (5 bases). This CDR3 region has 14 residues. Trimming left V 5 bases short and J 3 bases short, with 13 bases between. Germline assignment: CDR1 MNHEY and CDR2 SVGAGI. The CDR3 reads CASSNQGGYTEAFF. As DNA, the CDR3 is TGTGCCAGCAGTAATCAGGGAGGCTACACTGAAGCTTTCTTT.

This clone is a singleton in its sample. This chain uses TRBV27 with TRBJ1-2; D is perhaps TRBD1 (6 bases). This CDR3 has 15 residues. Germline-derived CDR1 and CDR2 are MNHEY and SMNVEV (reference sequence). V lost 4 bases to trimming and J lost 4 bases, with 16 bases between them. In DNA, the CDR3 is TGTGCCAGCAGTTCCGTGGGGGGGGCGATCTATGGCTACACCTTC. This gives the protein CASSSVGGAIYGYTF.

The rearrangement joins TRBV13 to TRBJ1-5; no reliable D call. V shed 2 bases and J shed 8 bases, with 7 bases lying between them. The CDR3 has 12 residues. CDR1 is PRHDT and CDR2 is FYEKMQ in the germline V gene (reference sequence). This CDR3 reads CASSLRGKPQHF. The CDR3 region has the DNA TGTGCCAGCAGCTTACGAGGCAAGCCCCAGCATTTT.

J is TRBJ1-5 and V is TRBV6-6, with TRBD1 matching over 9 bases. The CDR3 is 15 amino acids. Germline CDR1 is MNHNY and CDR2 is SVGAGI (reference sequence). Unmatched junction bases numbered 5, after V lost 2 bases and J lost 6 bases. CDR3 residues: CASSYDGTGTQPQHF. CDR3 DNA: TGTGCCAGCAGTTACGACGGGACAGGGACTCAGCCCCAGCATTTT.

The chain links TRBV23-1 to TRBJ1-1; D is possibly TRBD1 (6 bases). TRBV23-1 is treated as an ORF (open reading frame) with a function not yet certain. Trimming took 0 bases from V and 2 from J, leaving 10 bases between them. The length of the CDR3 is 15 residues. CDR3 nucleotides: TGCGCCAGCAGTCAATCCGTCAGGGGCAACACTGAAGCTTTCTTT. It specifies CASSQSVRGNTEAFF.

The DNA for the CDR3 is TGTGCCACCAGTGAAGGTTGGACTAGCGGGGGGAACACCGGGGAGCTGTTTTTT. This translates into CATSEGWTSGGNTGELFF. V and J are TRBV24-1 and TRBJ2-2; 13 bases align to TRBD2. With V trimmed by 4 bases and J by 1 base, 5 bases remained unmatched. This CDR3 is 18 amino acids long. Germline V gene lookup returns CDR1 KGHDR and CDR2 SFDVKD.